This T cell receptor (beta chain) comes out of a study of T cell responses to AZD1222 COVID-19 vaccine. As regards this clone: Antigen unknown.

Findings of the study overall: Spike-specific TCR breadth and depth both grew after two AZD1222 doses. The donor group comprised mostly white British people and more females; the analysis possibly underestimated clonal diversity. Samples come after the peak T cell response, not at day 14. Vaccine-associated CD4 TCRs ranged over spike, dominating at 160-218 and 743-854.

This CDR3 comprises 15 residues. V lost 4 bases and J lost 2; bases outside the gene matches: 3. CDR1 and CDR2 from the germline V gene are MNHEY and SVGAGI. Measured with immunoSEQ multiplex PCR; TCRdb has only the in-frame clones, and not every one. The sample shows over 140,000 clones, and approximately 2% sits with its ten largest clones. The origin of this receptor is an adult in good health. Sequenced sample: peripheral blood. J is TRBJ1-5 and V is TRBV6-5, with TRBD1 matching 9 bases. The CDR3 DNA follows: TGTGCCAGCAGTTTAACAGGGGGCGGCAATCAGCCCCAGCATTTT. Its protein is CASSLTGGGNQPQHF.